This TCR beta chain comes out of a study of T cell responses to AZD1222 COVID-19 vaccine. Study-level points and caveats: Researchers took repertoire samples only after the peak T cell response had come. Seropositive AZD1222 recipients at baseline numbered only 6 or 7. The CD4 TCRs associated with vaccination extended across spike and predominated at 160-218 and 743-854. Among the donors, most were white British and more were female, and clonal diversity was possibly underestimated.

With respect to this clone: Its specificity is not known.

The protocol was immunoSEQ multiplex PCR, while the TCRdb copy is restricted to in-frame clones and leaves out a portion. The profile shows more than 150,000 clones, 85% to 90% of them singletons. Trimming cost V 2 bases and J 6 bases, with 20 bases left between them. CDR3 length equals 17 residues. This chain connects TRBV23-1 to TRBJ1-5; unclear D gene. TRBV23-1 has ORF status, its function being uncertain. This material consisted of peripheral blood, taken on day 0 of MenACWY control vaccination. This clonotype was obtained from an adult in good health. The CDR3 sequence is CASSQTSPETVLQPQHF. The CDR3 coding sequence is TGCGCCAGCAGTCAAACGAGCCCGGAGACCGTGCTTCAGCCCCAGCATTTT.